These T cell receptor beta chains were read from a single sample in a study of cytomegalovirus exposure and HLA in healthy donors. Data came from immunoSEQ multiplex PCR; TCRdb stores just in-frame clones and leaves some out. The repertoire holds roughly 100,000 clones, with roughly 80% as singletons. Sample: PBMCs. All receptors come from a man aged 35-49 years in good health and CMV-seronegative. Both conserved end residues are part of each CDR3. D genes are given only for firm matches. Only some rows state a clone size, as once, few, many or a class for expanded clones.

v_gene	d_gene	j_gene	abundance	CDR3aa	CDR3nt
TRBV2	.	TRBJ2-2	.	CASSPRGAQGTGELFF	TGTGCCAGCAGTCCCAGGGGGGCGCAGGGCACCGGGGAGCTGTTTTTT
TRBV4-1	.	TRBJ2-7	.	CASSQEWGGPTYEQYF	TGCGCCAGCAGCCAAGAATGGGGGGGGCCCACCTACGAGCAGTACTTC
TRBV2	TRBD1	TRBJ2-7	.	CASRGTGRLGYEQYF	TGTGCCAGCAGAGGGACAGGCCGACTTGGCTACGAGCAGTACTTC
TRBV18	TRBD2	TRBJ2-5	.	CASSLSGVETQYF	TGTGCCAGCTCCCTTAGCGGGGTTGAGACCCAGTACTTC
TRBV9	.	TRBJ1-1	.	CASSVVNTQLNTEAFF	TGTGCCAGCAGCGTAGTAAATACACAGTTGAACACTGAAGCTTTCTTT
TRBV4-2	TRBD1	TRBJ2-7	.	CASSRLRDSSYEQYF	TGTGCCAGCAGCCGCCTCCGGGACAGTTCCTACGAGCAGTACTTC
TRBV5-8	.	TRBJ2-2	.	CASSLRRSWDTGELFF	TGTGCCAGCAGCTTGAGGAGGTCTTGGGACACCGGGGAGCTGTTTTTT
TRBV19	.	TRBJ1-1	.	CASSPRETNTEAFF	TGTGCCAGTAGTCCCCGGGAGACCAACACTGAAGCTTTCTTT
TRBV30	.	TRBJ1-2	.	CAWSFVRIADGYTF	TGTGCCTGGAGTTTTGTGAGAATCGCGGATGGCTACACCTTC
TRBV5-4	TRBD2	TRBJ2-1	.	CASSPLPGGGIEQFF	TGTGCCAGCAGCCCCCTTCCGGGGGGGGGTATTGAGCAGTTCTTC
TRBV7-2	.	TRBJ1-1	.	CASSSNRATKNEAFF	TGTGCCAGCAGCTCCAACAGGGCAACGAAAAATGAAGCTTTCTTT
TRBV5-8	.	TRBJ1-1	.	CASRLGRINTEAFF	TGTGCCAGCAGGCTGGGCAGGATAAACACTGAAGCTTTCTTT
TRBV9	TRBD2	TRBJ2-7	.	CASSPTSGASYEQYF	TGTGCCAGCAGCCCGACTAGCGGGGCCTCCTACGAGCAGTACTTC
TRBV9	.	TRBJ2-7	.	CASSVGLVGEQYF	TGTGCCAGCAGCGTAGGACTAGTGGGCGAGCAGTACTTC
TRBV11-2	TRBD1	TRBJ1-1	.	CASSLRTGGNTEAFF	TGTGCCAGCAGCTTACGGACAGGAGGGAACACTGAAGCTTTCTTT
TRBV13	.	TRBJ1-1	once	CASSVDGAEAFF	TGTGCCAGCAGCGTGGACGGGGCTGAAGCTTTCTTT
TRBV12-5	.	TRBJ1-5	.	CASGLVQGSNQPQHF	TGTGCTAGTGGTTTGGTACAGGGCAGCAATCAGCCCCAGCATTTT
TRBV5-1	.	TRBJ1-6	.	CASSLAGHNSPLHF	TGCGCCAGCAGCTTGGCCGGACATAACTCACCCCTCCACTTT
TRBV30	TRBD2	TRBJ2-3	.	CAWTGLASTDTQYF	TGTGCCTGGACGGGACTAGCGAGCACAGATACGCAGTATTTT
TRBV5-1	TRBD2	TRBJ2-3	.	CASSPMRGTSGGYSTDTQYF	TGCGCCAGCAGCCCCATGCGGGGGACTAGCGGGGGTTATAGCACAGATACGCAGTATTTT
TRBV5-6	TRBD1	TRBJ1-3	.	CASSFVPGQGITGNTIYF	TGTGCCAGCAGCTTCGTCCCGGGACAGGGAATTACTGGAAACACCATATATTTT
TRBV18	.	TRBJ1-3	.	CASSPAHLNSGNTIYF	TGTGCCAGCTCACCAGCACACCTTAACTCTGGAAACACCATATATTTT
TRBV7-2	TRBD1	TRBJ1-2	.	CASSAGTVARYTF	TGTGCCAGCAGCGCCGGGACAGTAGCACGCTACACCTTC
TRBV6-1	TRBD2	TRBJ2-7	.	CASSVSGGAYYEQYF	TGTGCCAGCAGTGTTAGCGGGGGGGCATACTACGAGCAGTACTTC
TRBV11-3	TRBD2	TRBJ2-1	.	CASSFGTSGGGEQFF	TGTGCCAGCAGCTTCGGGACTAGCGGGGGGGGTGAGCAGTTCTTC
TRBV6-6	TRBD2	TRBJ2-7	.	CASRRPGLATYEQYF	TGTGCCAGCAGAAGACCGGGACTAGCGACCTACGAGCAGTACTTC
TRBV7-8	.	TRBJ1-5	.	CASSQRIDNQPQHF	TGTGCCAGCAGCCAGCGGATCGACAATCAGCCCCAGCATTTT
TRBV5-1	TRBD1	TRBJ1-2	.	CASSLVMGQGYGYTF	TGCGCCAGCAGCTTGGTTATGGGACAGGGGTATGGCTACACCTTC
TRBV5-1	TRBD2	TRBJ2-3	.	CASSTSGGGDTQYF	TGCGCCAGCAGTACCAGCGGGGGCGGGGATACGCAGTATTTT
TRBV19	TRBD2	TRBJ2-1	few	CAGRLAGSPEQFF	TGTGCCGGGCGACTAGCGGGGAGCCCTGAGCAGTTCTTC
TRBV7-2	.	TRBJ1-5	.	CASSLDLWQVQHF	TGTGCCAGCAGCTTAGATCTGTGGCAGGTCCAGCATTTT
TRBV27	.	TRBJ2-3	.	CASSLEGGQDTQYF	TGTGCCAGCAGTTTGGAGGGTGGGCAAGATACGCAGTATTTT
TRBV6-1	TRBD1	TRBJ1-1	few	CASSERQGVNTEAFF	TGTGCCAGCAGTGAAAGACAGGGGGTGAACACTGAAGCTTTCTTT
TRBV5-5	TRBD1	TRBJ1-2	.	CASSNRGLDYGYTF	TGTGCCAGCAGCAATAGGGGGCTGGACTATGGCTACACCTTC
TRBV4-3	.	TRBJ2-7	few	CASSRGLDSYEQYF	TGCGCCAGCAGCCGCGGACTGGATTCCTACGAGCAGTACTTC
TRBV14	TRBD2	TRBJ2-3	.	CASSRGLAGYPTDTQYF	TGTGCCAGCAGCCGCGGACTAGCGGGGTATCCCACAGATACGCAGTATTTT
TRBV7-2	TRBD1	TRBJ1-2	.	CASSPGQGLYGYTF	TGTGCCAGCAGCCCAGGACAGGGTCTCTATGGCTACACCTTC
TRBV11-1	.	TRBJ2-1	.	CASSADLGSSYNEQFF	TGTGCCAGCAGCGCAGACCTCGGGAGCTCCTACAATGAGCAGTTCTTC
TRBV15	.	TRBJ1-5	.	CATSRGRGGSQPQHF	TGTGCCACCAGCAGAGGACGGGGGGGTAGCCAGCCCCAGCATTTT
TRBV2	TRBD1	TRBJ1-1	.	CASTRTGETEAFF	TGTGCCAGCACGAGGACAGGGGAGACTGAAGCTTTCTTT
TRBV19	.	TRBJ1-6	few	CASSGAGGNSPLHF	TGTGCCAGCAGCGGAGCCGGTGGTAATTCACCCCTCCACTTT
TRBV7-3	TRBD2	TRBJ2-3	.	CASSLMVAGGPTDTQYF	TGTGCCAGCAGCTTAATGGTAGCGGGGGGGCCAACAGATACGCAGTATTTT
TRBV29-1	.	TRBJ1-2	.	CSVDWGVYGYTF	TGCAGCGTTGATTGGGGAGTCTATGGCTACACCTTC
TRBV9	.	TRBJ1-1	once	CASSVLGQVNTEAFF	TGTGCCAGCAGCGTATTGGGACAAGTGAACACTGAAGCTTTCTTT
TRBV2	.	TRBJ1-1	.	CARVVSGLNTEAFF	TGTGCCAGAGTGGTATCAGGTCTGAACACTGAAGCTTTCTTT
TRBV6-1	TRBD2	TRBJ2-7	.	CASSELGLAGIRAYEQYF	TGTGCCAGCAGTGAACTCGGACTAGCGGGGATCAGAGCCTACGAGCAGTACTTC
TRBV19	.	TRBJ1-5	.	CASSTHTVGSQPQHF	TGTGCCAGTAGTACTCACACCGTAGGGAGCCAGCCCCAGCATTTT
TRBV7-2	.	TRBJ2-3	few	CASLNYDTQYF	TGTGCCAGCTTGAACTACGATACGCAGTATTTT
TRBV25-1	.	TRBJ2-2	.	CASSELGKATINTGELFF	TGTGCCAGCAGTGAATTAGGCAAAGCGACGATAAACACCGGGGAGCTGTTTTTT
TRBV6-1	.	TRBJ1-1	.	CASTPAKTEAFF	TGTGCCAGCACGCCCGCGAAGACTGAAGCTTTCTTT
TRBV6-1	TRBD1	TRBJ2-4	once	CASSMTGGNIQYF	TGTGCCAGCAGCATGACAGGGGGGAACATTCAGTACTTC
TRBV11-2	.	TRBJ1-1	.	CASSLVGAGTEAFF	TGTGCCAGCAGCTTAGTGGGGGCTGGGACTGAAGCTTTCTTT
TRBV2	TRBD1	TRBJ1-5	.	CASSGLQGWDQPQHF	TGTGCCAGCAGTGGGTTACAGGGGTGGGATCAGCCCCAGCATTTT
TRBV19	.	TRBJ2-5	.	CATGPQGQETQYF	TGTGCCACCGGACCACAGGGACAAGAGACCCAGTACTTC
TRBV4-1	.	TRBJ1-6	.	CASSQDRVNNSPLHF	TGCGCCAGCAGCCAAGACAGGGTCAATAATTCACCCCTCCACTTT
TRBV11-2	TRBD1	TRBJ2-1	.	CASSWGQGIDEQFF	TGTGCCAGCAGCTGGGGACAGGGGATCGATGAGCAGTTCTTC
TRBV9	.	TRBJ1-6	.	CASGAGGGEENSPLHF	TGTGCCAGCGGGGCCGGCGGGGGCGAGGAGAATTCACCCCTCCACTTT
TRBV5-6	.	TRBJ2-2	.	CASNSYGRGNTGELFF	TGTGCCAGCAACTCTTATGGCAGGGGGAACACCGGGGAGCTGTTTTTT
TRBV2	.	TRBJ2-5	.	CASSEYAETQYF	TGTGCCAGCAGTGAGTATGCGGAGACCCAGTACTTC
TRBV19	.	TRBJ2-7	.	CASTPGGPSYEQYF	TGTGCCAGTACCCCAGGGGGGCCTTCCTACGAGCAGTACTTC